In this sample, the clone carrying this TCR beta chain turned up a few times. The data were obtained in a study of T-cell reconstitution after alpha-beta-depleted transplantation in children. Construction of the TCRbeta library involved unique molecular identifiers. TCRdb ran MiXCR on the PCR reads and lists one entry per CDR3 protein. The table lists about 420,000 distinct CDR3 sequences, around 9.9% of them singletons. Source: PBMCs from the stem cell graft donor, taken from the stem cell graft. The TCR comes from a human donor who donated a stem cell graft to a child with acute myeloid leukemia.

The CDR3, as DNA: TGCGCCAGCAGCTTGGAGGGCCAGGGGACAGCTTTCTTT. The encoded protein is CASSLEGQGTAFF. J is TRBJ1-1 and V is TRBV5-1; a possible D gene is TRBD1 (6 bases). This CDR3 is 13 amino acids long. Germline CDR1 SGHRS, CDR2 YFSETQ. Trimming took 0 bases from V and 10 from J, leaving 13 bases between them.